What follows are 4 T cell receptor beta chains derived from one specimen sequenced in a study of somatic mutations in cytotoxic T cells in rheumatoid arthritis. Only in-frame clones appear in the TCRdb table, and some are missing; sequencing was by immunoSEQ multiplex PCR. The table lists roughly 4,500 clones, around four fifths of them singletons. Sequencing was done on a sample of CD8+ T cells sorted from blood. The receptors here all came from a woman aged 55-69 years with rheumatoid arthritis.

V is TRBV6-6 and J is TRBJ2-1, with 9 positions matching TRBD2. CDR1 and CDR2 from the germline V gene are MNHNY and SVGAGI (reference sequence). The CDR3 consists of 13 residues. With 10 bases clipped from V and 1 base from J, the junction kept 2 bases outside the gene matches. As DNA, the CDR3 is TGTGCCATCGGACTAGCGTCCTACAATGAGCAGTTCTTC. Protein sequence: CAIGLASYNEQFF.

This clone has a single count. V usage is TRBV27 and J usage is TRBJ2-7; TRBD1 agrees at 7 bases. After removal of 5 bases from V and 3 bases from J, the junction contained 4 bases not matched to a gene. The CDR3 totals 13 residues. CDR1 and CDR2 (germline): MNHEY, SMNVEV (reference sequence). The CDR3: CASSPTGDYEQYF. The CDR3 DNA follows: TGTGCCAGCAGTCCCACAGGGGACTACGAGCAGTACTTC.

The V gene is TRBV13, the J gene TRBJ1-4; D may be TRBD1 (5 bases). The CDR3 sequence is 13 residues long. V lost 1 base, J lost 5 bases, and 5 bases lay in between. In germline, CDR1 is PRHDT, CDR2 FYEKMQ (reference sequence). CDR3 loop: CASSLEGNEKLFF. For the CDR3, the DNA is TGTGCCAGCAGCTTAGAGGGGAATGAAAAACTGTTTTTT. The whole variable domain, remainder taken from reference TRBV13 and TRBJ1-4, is AAGVIQSPRHLIKEKRETATLKCYPIPRHDTVYWYQQGPGQDPQFLISFYEKMQSDKGSIPDRFSAQQFSDYHSELNMSSLELGDSALYFCASSLEGNEKLFFGSGTQLSVL.

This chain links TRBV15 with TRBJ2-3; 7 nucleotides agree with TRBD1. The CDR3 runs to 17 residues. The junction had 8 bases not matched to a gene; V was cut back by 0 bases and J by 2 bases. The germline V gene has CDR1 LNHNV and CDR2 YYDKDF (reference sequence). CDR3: CATSRELLQGITDTQYF. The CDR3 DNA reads TGTGCCACCAGCAGAGAACTCTTACAGGGGATCACAGATACGCAGTATTTT.